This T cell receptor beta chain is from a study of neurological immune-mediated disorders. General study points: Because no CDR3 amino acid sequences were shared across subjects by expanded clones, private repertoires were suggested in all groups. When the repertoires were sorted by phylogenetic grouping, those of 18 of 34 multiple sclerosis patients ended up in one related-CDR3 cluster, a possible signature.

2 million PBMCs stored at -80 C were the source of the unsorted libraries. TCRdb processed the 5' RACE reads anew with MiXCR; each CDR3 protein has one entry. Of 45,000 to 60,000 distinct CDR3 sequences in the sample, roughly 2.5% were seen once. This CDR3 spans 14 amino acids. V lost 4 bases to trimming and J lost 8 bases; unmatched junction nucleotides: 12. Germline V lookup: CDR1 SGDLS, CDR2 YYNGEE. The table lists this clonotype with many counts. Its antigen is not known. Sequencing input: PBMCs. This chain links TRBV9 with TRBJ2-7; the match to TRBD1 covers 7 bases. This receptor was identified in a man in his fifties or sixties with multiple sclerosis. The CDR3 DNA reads TGTGCCAGCAGCCCAGGGGGTGGGCAGGTGCAGCAGTACTTC. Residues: CASSPGGGQVQQYF.